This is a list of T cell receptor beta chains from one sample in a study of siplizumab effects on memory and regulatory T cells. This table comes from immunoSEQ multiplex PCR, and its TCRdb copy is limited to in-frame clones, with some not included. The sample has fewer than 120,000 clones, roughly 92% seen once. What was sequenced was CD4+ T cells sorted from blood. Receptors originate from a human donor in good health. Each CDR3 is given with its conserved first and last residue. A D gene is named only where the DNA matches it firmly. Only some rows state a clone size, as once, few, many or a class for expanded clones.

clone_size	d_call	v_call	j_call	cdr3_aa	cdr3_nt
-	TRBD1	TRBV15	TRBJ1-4	CATSRGPGQGDEKLFF	TGTGCCACCAGCAGAGGGCCGGGACAGGGAGATGAAAAACTGTTTTTT
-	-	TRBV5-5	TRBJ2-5	CASSVIETQYF	TGTGCCAGCAGCGTCATAGAGACCCAGTACTTC
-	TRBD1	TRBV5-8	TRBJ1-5	CASSWGTANSNQPQHF	TGTGCCAGCAGCTGGGGGACAGCTAATAGCAATCAGCCCCAGCATTTT
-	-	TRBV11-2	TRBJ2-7	CASSQPTGGSGRRSYEQYF	TGTGCCAGCAGCCAACCGACAGGGGGTAGCGGGAGACGCTCCTACGAGCAGTACTTC
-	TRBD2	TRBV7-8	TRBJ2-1	CASSVRGAYPEQFF	TGTGCCAGCAGCGTGCGGGGGGCTTACCCAGAGCAGTTCTTC
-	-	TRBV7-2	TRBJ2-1	CASSLFGGNEQFF	TGTGCCAGCAGCTTATTTGGCGGGAATGAGCAGTTCTTC
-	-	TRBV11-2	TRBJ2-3	CASSLDVGTDTQYF	TGTGCCAGCAGTCTAGATGTTGGCACAGATACGCAGTATTTT
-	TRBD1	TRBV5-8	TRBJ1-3	CASSLQGASGNTIYF	TGTGCCAGCAGCTTGCAGGGGGCTTCTGGAAACACCATATATTTT
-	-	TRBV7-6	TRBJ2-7	CASSPSPRGPRGEQYF	TGTGCCAGCAGCCCCTCCCCTCGGGGGCCCCGGGGGGAGCAGTACTTC
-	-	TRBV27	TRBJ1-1	CASSRDTEAFF	TGTGCCAGCAGCCGGGACACTGAAGCTTTCTTT
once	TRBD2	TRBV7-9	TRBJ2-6	CASSGKGGRTGANVLTF	TGTGCCAGCTCCGGGAAGGGAGGGAGGACTGGGGCCAACGTCCTGACTTTC
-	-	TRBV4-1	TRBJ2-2	CASSQDKSSGLNTGELFF	TGCGCCAGCAGCCAAGATAAGAGTAGCGGACTAAACACCGGGGAGCTGTTTTTT
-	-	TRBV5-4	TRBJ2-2	CASRGDADPGELFF	TGTGCCAGCAGAGGAGACGCTGACCCCGGGGAGCTGTTTTTT
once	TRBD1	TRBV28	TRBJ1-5	CASSSIRDRDFQPQHF	TGTGCCAGCAGTTCAATCCGGGACAGGGATTTTCAGCCCCAGCATTTT
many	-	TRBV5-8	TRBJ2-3	CASSFEGMRDTQYF	TGTGCCAGCAGCTTTGAGGGGATGAGAGATACGCAGTATTTT
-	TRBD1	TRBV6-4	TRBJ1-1	CASSDYPDRGIAFF	TGTGCCAGCAGTGACTATCCCGACAGGGGGATTGCTTTCTTT
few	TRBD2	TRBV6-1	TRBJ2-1	CASSEAGRGVNEQFF	TGTGCCAGCAGTGAAGCGGGGCGGGGGGTCAATGAGCAGTTCTTC
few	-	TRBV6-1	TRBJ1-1	CASTVGGGAEAFF	TGTGCCAGCACGGTAGGCGGAGGGGCTGAAGCTTTCTTT
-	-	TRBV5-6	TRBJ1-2	CASSLEGSNYGYTF	TGTGCCAGCAGCTTGGAAGGGTCTAACTATGGCTACACCTTC
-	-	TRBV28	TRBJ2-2	CASLAGRVTGELFF	TGTGCCAGCCTGGCGGGAAGGGTCACCGGGGAGCTGTTTTTT
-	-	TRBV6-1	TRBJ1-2	CASSEGTYYGYTF	TGTGCCAGCAGTGAAGGGACCTACTATGGCTACACCTTC
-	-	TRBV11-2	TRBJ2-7	CASSFLSGFYEQYF	TGTGCCAGCAGCTTCCTTTCGGGGTTCTACGAGCAGTACTTC
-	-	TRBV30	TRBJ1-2	CAWDSTVFRHGYTF	TGTGCCTGGGACTCGACAGTGTTTCGGCATGGCTACACCTTC
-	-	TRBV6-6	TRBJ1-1	CASSPGTGYRTEAFF	TGTGCCAGCAGCCCTGGAACGGGGTACCGGACTGAAGCTTTCTTT
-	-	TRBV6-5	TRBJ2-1	CASREGKNEQFF	TGTGCCAGCAGGGAGGGCAAGAATGAGCAGTTCTTC
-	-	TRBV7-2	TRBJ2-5	CASSLANTGSETQYF	TGTGCCAGCAGCTTAGCGAATACAGGGTCGGAGACCCAGTACTTC
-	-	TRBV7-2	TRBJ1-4	CASSRDGTNEKLFF	TGTGCCAGCAGCCGGGACGGGACTAATGAAAAACTGTTTTTT
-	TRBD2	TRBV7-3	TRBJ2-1	CASSLPASGRAFTSSYNEQFF	TGTGCCAGCAGCTTACCCGCCAGCGGGAGGGCCTTTACGAGCTCCTACAATGAGCAGTTCTTC
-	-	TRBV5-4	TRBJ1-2	CASSTWYGYTF	TGTGCCAGCAGCACATGGTACGGCTACACCTTC
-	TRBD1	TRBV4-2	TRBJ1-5	CASSSRTGEVGQPQHF	TGTGCCAGCAGCTCTAGGACAGGGGAGGTAGGTCAGCCCCAGCATTTT
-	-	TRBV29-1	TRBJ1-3	CSVGESASSGNTIYF	TGCAGCGTGGGGGAGAGCGCATCCTCTGGAAACACCATATATTTT
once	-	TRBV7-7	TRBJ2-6	CASSRGGSGANVLTF	TGTGCTAGCAGCCGAGGGGGCTCTGGGGCCAACGTCCTGACTTTC
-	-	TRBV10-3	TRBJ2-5	CAISESSGDETQYF	TGTGCCATCAGTGAGTCCTCAGGGGACGAGACCCAGTACTTC
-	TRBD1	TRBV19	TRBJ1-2	CASRASGTGDGYTF	TGTGCCAGTAGGGCGTCCGGGACAGGGGATGGCTACACCTTC
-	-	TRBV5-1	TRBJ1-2	CASSLEGRDYGYTF	TGCGCCAGCAGCTTGGAAGGCAGGGACTATGGCTACACCTTC
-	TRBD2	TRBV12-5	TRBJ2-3	CASGWTSGSTDTQYF	TGTGCTAGTGGCTGGACTAGCGGAAGCACAGATACGCAGTATTTT
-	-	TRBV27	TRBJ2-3	CASSFGRGLTDTQYF	TGTGCCAGCAGTTTCGGCAGGGGCCTGACAGATACGCAGTATTTT
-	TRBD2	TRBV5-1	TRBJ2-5	CASSSLAGGGETQYF	TGCGCCAGCAGCTCACTAGCGGGAGGGGGGGAGACCCAGTACTTC
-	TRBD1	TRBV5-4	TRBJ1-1	CASSLWQGVRRTEAFF	TGTGCCAGCAGCTTATGGCAGGGGGTACGTCGGACTGAAGCTTTCTTT
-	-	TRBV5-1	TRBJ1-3	CASSLAGGDSGNTIYF	TGCGCCAGCAGCTTGGCCGGCGGGGACTCTGGAAACACCATATATTTT
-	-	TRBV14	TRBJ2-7	CASSHFTYEQYF	TGTGCCAGCAGCCACTTTACCTACGAGCAGTACTTC
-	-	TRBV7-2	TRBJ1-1	CASSLLGGSFEAFF	TGTGCCAGCAGCTTATTGGGGGGCTCGTTTGAAGCTTTCTTT
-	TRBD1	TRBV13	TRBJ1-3	CASSWYRGLSGNTIYF	TGTGCCAGCAGCTGGTACAGGGGGCTCTCTGGAAACACCATATATTTT
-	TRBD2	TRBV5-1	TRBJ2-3	CASSLSSGVTDTQYF	TGCGCCAGCAGCTTGAGTAGCGGGGTAACAGATACGCAGTATTTT
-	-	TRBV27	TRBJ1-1	CATRDRQWNTEAFF	TGTGCCACGCGGGACCGGCAATGGAACACTGAAGCTTTCTTT
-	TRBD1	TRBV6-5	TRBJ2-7	CASSRETGSSYEQYF	TGTGCCAGCAGCCGTGAGACAGGGAGCTCCTACGAGCAGTACTTC
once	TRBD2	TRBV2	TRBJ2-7	CASSDPSGGAYEQYF	TGTGCCAGCAGTGACCCCAGCGGGGGAGCCTACGAGCAGTACTTC
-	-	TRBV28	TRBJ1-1	CASSLPGRATEAFF	TGTGCCAGCAGTCTACCCGGACGGGCCACTGAAGCTTTCTTT